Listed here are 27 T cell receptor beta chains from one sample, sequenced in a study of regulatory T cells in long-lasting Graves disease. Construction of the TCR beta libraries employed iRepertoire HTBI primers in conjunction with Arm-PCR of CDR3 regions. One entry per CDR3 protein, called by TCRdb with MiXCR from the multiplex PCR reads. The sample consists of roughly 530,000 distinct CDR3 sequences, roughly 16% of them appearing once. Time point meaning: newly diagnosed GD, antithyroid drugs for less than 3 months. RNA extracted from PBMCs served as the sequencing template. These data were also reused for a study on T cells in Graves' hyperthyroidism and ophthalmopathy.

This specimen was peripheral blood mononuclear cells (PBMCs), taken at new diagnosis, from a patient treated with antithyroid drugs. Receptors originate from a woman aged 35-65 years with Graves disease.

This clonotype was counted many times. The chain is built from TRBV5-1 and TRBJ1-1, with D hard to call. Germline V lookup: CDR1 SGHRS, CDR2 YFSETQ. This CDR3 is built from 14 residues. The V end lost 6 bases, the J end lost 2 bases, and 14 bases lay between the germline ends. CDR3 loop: CASNPTIFNTEAFF. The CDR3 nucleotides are TGCGCCAGCAACCCGACAATCTTTAACACTGAAGCTTTCTTT.

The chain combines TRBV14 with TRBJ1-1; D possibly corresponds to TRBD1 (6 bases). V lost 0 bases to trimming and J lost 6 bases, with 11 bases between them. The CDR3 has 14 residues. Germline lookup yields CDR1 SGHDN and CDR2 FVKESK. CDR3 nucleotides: TGTGCCAGCAGCCAAGACAGGGGCGGGTCTGAAGCTTTCTTT. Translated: CASSQDRGGSEAFF.

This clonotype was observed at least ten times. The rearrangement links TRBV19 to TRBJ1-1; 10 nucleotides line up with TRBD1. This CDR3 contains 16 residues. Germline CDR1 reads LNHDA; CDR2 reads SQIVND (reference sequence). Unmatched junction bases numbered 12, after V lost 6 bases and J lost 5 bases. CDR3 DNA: TGTGCCAGTAGACGGGACAGGGGCACGGGGGGTACTGAAGCTTTCTTT. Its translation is CASRRDRGTGGTEAFF.

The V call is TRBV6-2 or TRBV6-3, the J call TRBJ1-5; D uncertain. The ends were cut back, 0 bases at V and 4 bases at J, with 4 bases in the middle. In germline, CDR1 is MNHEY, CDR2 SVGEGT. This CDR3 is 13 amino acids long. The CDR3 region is CASSYSLNQPQHF. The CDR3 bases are TGTGCCAGCAGTTACTCGTTAAATCAGCCCCAGCATTTT.

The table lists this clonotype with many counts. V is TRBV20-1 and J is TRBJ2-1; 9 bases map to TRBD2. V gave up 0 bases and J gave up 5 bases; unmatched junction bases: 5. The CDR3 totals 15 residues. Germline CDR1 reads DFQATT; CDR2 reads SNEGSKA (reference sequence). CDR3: CSARENAGGNNEQFF. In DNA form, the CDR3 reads TGCAGTGCTAGAGAGAATGCGGGGGGGAACAATGAGCAGTTCTTC.

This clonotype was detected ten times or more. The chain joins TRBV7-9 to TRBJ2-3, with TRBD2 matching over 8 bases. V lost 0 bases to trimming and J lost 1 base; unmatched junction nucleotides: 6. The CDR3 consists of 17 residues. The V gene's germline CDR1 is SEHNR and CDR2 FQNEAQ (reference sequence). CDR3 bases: TGTGCCAGCAGCTTAGCCATCTCGCGGGGGGGCACAGATACGCAGTATTTT. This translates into CASSLAISRGGTDTQYF.

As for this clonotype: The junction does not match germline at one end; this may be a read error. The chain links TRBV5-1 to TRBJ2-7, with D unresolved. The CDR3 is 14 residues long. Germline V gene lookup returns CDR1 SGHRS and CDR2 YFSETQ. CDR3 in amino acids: CASSVDPNPYEQYF. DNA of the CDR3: TGTGCCAGCAGCGTAGACCCGAACCCCTACGAGCAGTACTTC.

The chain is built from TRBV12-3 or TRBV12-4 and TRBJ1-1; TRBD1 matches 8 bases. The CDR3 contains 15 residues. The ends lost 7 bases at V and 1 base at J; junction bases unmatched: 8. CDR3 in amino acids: CASTEAGTGNTEAFF. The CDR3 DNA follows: TGTGCCAGCACTGAAGCCGGGACAGGGAACACTGAAGCTTTCTTT.

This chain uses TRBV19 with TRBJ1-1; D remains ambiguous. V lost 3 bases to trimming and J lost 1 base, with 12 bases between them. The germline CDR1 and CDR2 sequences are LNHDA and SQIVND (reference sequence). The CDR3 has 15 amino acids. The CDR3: CASSIWEQRNTEAFF. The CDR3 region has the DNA TGTGCCAGTAGTATTTGGGAACAGAGGAACACTGAAGCTTTCTTT.

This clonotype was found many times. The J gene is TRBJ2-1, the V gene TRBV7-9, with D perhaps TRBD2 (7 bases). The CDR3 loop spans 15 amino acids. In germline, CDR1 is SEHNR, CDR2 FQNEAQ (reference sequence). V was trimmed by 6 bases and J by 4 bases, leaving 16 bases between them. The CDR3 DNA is TGTGCCAGCAGTTCAAGGGGGGGGACTTACAATGAGCAGTTCTTC. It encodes CASSSRGGTYNEQFF.

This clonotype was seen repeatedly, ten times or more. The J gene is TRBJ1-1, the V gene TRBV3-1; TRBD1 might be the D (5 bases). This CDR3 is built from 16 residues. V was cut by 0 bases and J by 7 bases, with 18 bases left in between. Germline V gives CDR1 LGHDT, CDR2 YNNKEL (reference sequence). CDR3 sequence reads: CASSQDLRGVGDEAFF. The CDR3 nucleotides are TGTGCCAGCAGCCAAGATCTGAGGGGCGTGGGTGATGAAGCTTTCTTT.

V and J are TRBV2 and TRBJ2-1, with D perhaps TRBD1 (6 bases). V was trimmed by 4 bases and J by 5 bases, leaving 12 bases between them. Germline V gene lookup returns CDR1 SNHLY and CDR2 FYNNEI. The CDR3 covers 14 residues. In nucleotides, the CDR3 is TGTGCCAGCAGTGTGATACAGGGTAACAATGAGCAGTTCTTC. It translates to CASSVIQGNNEQFF.

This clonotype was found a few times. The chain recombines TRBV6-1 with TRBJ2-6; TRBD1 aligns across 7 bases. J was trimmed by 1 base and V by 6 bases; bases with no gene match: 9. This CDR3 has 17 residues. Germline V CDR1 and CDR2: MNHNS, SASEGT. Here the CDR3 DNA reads TGTGCCAGCAGCAGGGACAGCCCTCTTTCTGGGGCCAACGTCCTGACTTTC. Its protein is CASSRDSPLSGANVLTF.

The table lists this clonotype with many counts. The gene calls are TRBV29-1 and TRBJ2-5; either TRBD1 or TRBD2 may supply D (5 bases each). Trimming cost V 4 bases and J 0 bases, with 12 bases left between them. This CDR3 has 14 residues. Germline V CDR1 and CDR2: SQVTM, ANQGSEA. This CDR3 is CSVGPGTYQETQYF. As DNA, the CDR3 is TGCAGCGTTGGTCCAGGGACCTACCAAGAGACCCAGTACTTC. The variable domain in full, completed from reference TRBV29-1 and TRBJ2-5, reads SAVISQKPSRDICQRGTSLTIQCQVDSQVTMMFWYRQQPGQSLTLIATANQGSEATYESGFVIDKFPISRPNLTFSTLTVSNMSPEDSSIYLCSVGPGTYQETQYFGPGTRLLVL.

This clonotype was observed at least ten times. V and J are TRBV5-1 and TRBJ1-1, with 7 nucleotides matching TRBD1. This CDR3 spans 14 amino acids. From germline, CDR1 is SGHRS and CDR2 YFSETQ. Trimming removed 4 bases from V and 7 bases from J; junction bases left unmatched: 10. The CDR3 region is CASSARQGGSEAFF. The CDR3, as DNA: TGCGCCAGCAGCGCGAGACAGGGCGGCAGTGAAGCTTTCTTT.

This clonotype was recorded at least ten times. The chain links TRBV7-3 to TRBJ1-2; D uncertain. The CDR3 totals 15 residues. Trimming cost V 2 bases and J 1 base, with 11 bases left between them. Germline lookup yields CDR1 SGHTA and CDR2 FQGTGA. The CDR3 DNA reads TGTGCCAGCAGCTTAGCCGGGTCTGATAACTATGGCTACACCTTC. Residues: CASSLAGSDNYGYTF.

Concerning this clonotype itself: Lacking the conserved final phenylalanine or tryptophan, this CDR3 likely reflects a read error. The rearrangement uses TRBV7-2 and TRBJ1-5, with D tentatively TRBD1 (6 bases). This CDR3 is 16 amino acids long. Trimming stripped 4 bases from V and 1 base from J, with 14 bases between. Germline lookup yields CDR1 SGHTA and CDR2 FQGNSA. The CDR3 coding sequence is TGTGCCAGCAGCTCCAGAAAGGGGGGGAGCAATCAGCCCCAGCATTCT. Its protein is CASSSRKGGSNQPQHS.

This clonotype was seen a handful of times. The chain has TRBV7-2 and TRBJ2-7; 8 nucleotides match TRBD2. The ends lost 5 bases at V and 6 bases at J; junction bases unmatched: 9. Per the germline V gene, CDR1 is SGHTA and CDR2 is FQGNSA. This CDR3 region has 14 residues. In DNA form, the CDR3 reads TGTGCCAGCAGCACAAACAGCGGGGGCTTCGAGCAGTACTTC. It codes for CASSTNSGGFEQYF.

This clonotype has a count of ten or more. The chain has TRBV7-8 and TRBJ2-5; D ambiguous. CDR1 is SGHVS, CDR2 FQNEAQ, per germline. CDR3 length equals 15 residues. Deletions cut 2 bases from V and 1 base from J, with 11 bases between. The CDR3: CASSLRKVSQETQYF. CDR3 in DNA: TGTGCCAGCAGCTTAAGGAAAGTTAGCCAAGAGACCCAGTACTTC.

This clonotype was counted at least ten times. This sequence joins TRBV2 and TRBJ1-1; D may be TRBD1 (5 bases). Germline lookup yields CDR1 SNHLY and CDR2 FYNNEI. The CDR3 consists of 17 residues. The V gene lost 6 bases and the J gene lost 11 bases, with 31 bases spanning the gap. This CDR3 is CASSLKFGKGSILKAFF. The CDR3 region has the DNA TGTGCCAGCAGCCTTAAGTTCGGAAAGGGGTCGATACTGAAGGCTTTCTTT.

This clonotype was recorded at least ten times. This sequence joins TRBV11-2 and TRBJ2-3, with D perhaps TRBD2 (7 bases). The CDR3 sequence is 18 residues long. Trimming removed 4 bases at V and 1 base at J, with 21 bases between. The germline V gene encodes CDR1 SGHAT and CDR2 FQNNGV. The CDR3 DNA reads TGTGCCAGCAGCTCGGTTCGGGCAAGGGGGGGCGGCACAGATACGCAGTATTTT. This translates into CASSSVRARGGGTDTQYF.

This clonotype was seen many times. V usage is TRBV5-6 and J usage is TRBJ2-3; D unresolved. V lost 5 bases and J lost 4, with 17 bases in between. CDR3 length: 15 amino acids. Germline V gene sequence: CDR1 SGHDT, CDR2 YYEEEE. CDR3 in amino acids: CASRAPGGRADTQYF. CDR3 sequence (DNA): TGTGCCAGCAGGGCCCCCGGCGGTAGGGCAGATACGCAGTATTTT.

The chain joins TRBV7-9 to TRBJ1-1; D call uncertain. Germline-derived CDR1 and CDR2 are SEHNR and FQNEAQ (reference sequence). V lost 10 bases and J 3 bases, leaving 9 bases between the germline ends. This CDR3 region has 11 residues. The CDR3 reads CAIAGDTEAFF. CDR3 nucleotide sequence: TGTGCCATAGCTGGGGACACTGAAGCTTTCTTT.

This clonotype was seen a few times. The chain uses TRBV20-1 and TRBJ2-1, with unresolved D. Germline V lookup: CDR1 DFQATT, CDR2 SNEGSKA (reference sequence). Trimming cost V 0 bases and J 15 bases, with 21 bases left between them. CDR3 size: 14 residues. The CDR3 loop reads CSARDLNKGYGLFF. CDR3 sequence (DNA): TGCAGTGCTAGAGATCTCAATAAAGGGTACGGGCTGTTCTTC.

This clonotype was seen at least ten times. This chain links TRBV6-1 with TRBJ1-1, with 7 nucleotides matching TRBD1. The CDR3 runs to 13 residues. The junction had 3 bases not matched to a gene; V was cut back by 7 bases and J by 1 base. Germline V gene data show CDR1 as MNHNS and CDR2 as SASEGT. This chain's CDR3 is CASMRQGNTEAFF. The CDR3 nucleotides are TGTGCCAGCATGCGACAGGGGAACACTGAAGCTTTCTTT.

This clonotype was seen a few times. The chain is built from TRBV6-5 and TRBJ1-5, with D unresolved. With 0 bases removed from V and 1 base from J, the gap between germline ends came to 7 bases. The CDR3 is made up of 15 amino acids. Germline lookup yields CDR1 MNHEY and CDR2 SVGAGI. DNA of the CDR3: TGTGCCAGCAGTTACTCTCCAGAAAGCAATCAGCCCCAGCATTTT. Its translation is CASSYSPESNQPQHF.

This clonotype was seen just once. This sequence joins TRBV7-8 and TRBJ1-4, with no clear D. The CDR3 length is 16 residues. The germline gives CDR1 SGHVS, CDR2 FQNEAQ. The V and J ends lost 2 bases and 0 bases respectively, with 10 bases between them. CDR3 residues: CASSLPARATNEKLFF. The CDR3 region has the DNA TGTGCCAGCAGCTTACCGGCCCGCGCAACTAATGAAAAACTGTTTTTT.